Listed below are T cell receptor beta chains from one sample, sequenced in a study of persistence of HIV-infected CD4 T cells. Generated by immunoSEQ multiplex PCR, the TCRdb table keeps only in-frame clones and is missing some. Among roughly 60,000 clones listed, 65% to 80% were seen once. These TCRs' antigens remain unknown. The sample here was CD4+ T cells sorted from PBMCs after approximately 18-hour stimulation, taken from a patient who received antiretroviral therapy. The receptors originated from an adult man with HIV who was CMV-seropositive. CDR3s include the opening cysteine and the closing phenylalanine or tryptophan. The order of the fields is J gene, D gene, V gene, clone size, CDR3 DNA, CDR3 protein. D genes are given only for firm matches. The size field is filled for only some rows; it gives once, few, many or a size class.

j_call: TRBJ1-6
d_call: .
v_call: TRBV9
clone_size: few
cdr3_nt: TGTGCCAGCAGCGTAGGGGGAAGGACTTCACCCCTCCACTTT
cdr3_aa: CASSVGGRTSPLHF

j_call: TRBJ2-3
d_call: .
v_call: TRBV6-5
clone_size: few
cdr3_nt: TGTGCCAGCGATCCGCTTCCCGCAGATACGCAGTATTTT
cdr3_aa: CASDPLPADTQYF

j_call: TRBJ2-3
d_call: .
v_call: TRBV7-9
clone_size: .
cdr3_nt: TGTGCCAGCAGCTTAGCGACAGGCACAGATACGCAGTATTTT
cdr3_aa: CASSLATGTDTQYF

j_call: TRBJ1-1
d_call: .
v_call: TRBV18
clone_size: few
cdr3_nt: TGTGCCAGCTCACCACAGGGGCGGGACACTGAAGCTTTCTTT
cdr3_aa: CASSPQGRDTEAFF

j_call: TRBJ2-2
d_call: .
v_call: TRBV5-1
clone_size: .
cdr3_nt: TGCGCCAGCAGCGGCTCCTCTCGGTTGGACACCGGGGAGCTGTTTTTT
cdr3_aa: CASSGSSRLDTGELFF

j_call: TRBJ1-6
d_call: .
v_call: TRBV9
clone_size: .
cdr3_nt: TGTGCCAGCAGCGTACAAGCGGGACATTATAATTCACCCCTCCACTTT
cdr3_aa: CASSVQAGHYNSPLHF

j_call: TRBJ2-3
d_call: TRBD1
v_call: TRBV24-1
clone_size: once
cdr3_nt: TGTGCCACCAGTGATGGGGCCAGGGGGGATACGCAGTATTTT
cdr3_aa: CATSDGARGDTQYF

j_call: TRBJ1-3
d_call: .
v_call: TRBV28
clone_size: once
cdr3_nt: TGTGCCAGCAGTCTCCCGGGGGGCAGAGGAAACACCATATATTTT
cdr3_aa: CASSLPGGRGNTIYF

j_call: TRBJ1-2
d_call: TRBD1
v_call: TRBV18
clone_size: .
cdr3_nt: TGTGCCAGCTCAACCGGACAGGACTATGGCTACACCTTC
cdr3_aa: CASSTGQDYGYTF

j_call: TRBJ1-4
d_call: .
v_call: TRBV18
clone_size: .
cdr3_nt: TGTGCCAGCTCAACCGCTGGGACAGAAAAACTGTTTTTT
cdr3_aa: CASSTAGTEKLFF

j_call: TRBJ2-1
d_call: TRBD2
v_call: TRBV6-2/TRBV6-3
clone_size: .
cdr3_nt: TGTGCCAGCAGTTCACTAGCGGGGGGACACAATGAGCAGTTCTTC
cdr3_aa: CASSSLAGGHNEQFF

j_call: TRBJ1-1
d_call: .
v_call: TRBV5-1
clone_size: .
cdr3_nt: TGCGCCAGCAGCTCCTTCGACCGGAACACTGAAGCTTTCTTT
cdr3_aa: CASSSFDRNTEAFF

j_call: TRBJ1-1
d_call: .
v_call: TRBV6-1
clone_size: .
cdr3_nt: TGTGCCATCCTAGGACGGGAGAACACTGAAGCTTTCTTT
cdr3_aa: CAILGRENTEAFF

j_call: TRBJ2-7
d_call: TRBD1
v_call: TRBV9
clone_size: once
cdr3_nt: TGTGCCAGCAGCGTCTCAACGACAGGGGAAAGTGGGGAGCAGTACTTC
cdr3_aa: CASSVSTTGESGEQYF